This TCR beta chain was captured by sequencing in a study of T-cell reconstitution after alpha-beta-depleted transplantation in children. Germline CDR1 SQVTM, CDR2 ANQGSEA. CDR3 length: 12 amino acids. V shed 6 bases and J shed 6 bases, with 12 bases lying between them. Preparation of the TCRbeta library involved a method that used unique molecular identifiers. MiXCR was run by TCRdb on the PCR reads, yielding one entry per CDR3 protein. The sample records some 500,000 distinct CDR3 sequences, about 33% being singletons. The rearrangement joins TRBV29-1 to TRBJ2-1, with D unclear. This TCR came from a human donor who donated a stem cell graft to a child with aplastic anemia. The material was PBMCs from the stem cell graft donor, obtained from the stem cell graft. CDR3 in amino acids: CSVWPSSNEQFF. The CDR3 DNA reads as TGCAGCGTGTGGCCTAGTAGCAATGAGCAGTTCTTC.